Presented here are 17 T cell receptor beta chains from one specimen sequenced in a study of CD4 and CD8 cells across lung adenocarcinoma regions. TCRdb re-analysed the PCR reads in MiXCR, keeping a single row per CDR3 protein. The table records some 19,000 distinct CDR3 sequences, approximately 54% of them present only once. The sequenced sample consisted of CD8+ T cells from the center of a lung tumor. The source is a female donor with lung adenocarcinoma. The CD4 and CD8 labels of this study may be unreliable.

This clonotype was found once. The chain joins TRBV4-1 to TRBJ2-1; D is perhaps TRBD1 or TRBD2 (6 bases each). CDR3 size: 16 residues. V dropped 1 base and J dropped 5 bases, with 15 bases sitting between them. Germline CDR1 is MGHRA and CDR2 is YSYEKL. The chain's CDR3 is CASSQGEAGTNNEQFF. In DNA form, the CDR3 reads TGCGCCAGCAGCCAAGGTGAGGCGGGGACAAACAATGAGCAGTTCTTC.

The chain combines TRBV11-1 with TRBJ1-4; D ambiguous. The ends were cut back, 3 bases at V and 7 bases at J, with 15 bases in the middle. CDR3 length equals 15 residues. Germline CDR1 SGHAT, CDR2 FQDESV (reference sequence). CDR3 coding DNA: TGTGCCAGCAGCTTCTCGGTTGGGTACGGTGAAAAACTGTTTTTT. Protein sequence: CASSFSVGYGEKLFF.

This sequence joins TRBV4-1 and TRBJ1-1; D is possibly TRBD1 (5 bases). This CDR3 has 14 amino acids. With 0 bases removed from V and 6 bases from J, the gap between germline ends came to 11 bases. CDR1 and CDR2 from the germline V gene are MGHRA and YSYEKL. CDR3 sequence: CASSQDGASSEAFF. The CDR3 nucleotides are TGCGCCAGCAGCCAAGATGGGGCGAGCTCTGAAGCTTTCTTT.

Comments on this clonotype: The germline gene is not matched at one end of the junction; a read error may be the cause. The chain joins TRBV6-1 to TRBJ1-6; D remains unclear. In germline, CDR1 is MNHNS, CDR2 SASEGT. The CDR3 spans 13 residues. The CDR3 sequence: CASSALSNAPLHF. In DNA, the CDR3 is TGTGCCAGCAGTGCCCTCTCTAATGCACCCCTCCACTTT.

The chain couples TRBV11-2 to TRBJ2-1; D is ambiguous. V was clipped by 7 bases and J by 5 bases, with 9 bases between them. This CDR3 is built from 12 residues. Germline V lookup: CDR1 SGHAT, CDR2 FQNNGV. DNA of the CDR3: TGTGCCAGCAATGGGTTTGACAATGAGCAGTTCTTC. It is translated as CASNGFDNEQFF.

This clonotype was found a few times. One end of the junction varies from germline; a read error may be responsible. This chain joins TRBV6-1 and TRBJ2-1; 8 bases agree with TRBD1. The CDR3 has 14 residues. Germline V gene lookup returns CDR1 MNHNS and CDR2 SASEGT. The CDR3: CASSEGTGVNEQFF. CDR3 coding DNA: TGTGCCAGCAGCGAAGGGACAGGTGTCAATGAGCAGTTCTTC.

This clonotype is labeled medium-sized (0.01 to 0.1%). As DNA, the CDR3 is TGCGCCAGCAGCTCCTCGACAGGGGGACGTTTGGAGCAGTACTTC. Translating it yields CASSSSTGGRLEQYF. V gene TRBV5-1 combines with J gene TRBJ2-1; 9 nucleotides match TRBD1. The tail of the sequence fits TRBJ2-7 better, so the J call may be wrong. The germline V gene encodes CDR1 SGHRS and CDR2 YFSETQ. The CDR3 runs 15 residues.

The table lists this clonotype with a few counts. This chain joins TRBV6-2 or TRBV6-3 and TRBJ2-7; 10 nucleotides agree with TRBD1. Germline lookup yields CDR1 MNHEY and CDR2 SVGEGT. The CDR3 length is 15 residues. With 8 bases clipped from V and 3 bases from J, the junction kept 10 bases outside the gene matches. DNA for the CDR3: TGTGCCAGCGCAAGGGGACAGGGGCTGAACTACGAGCAGTACTTC. It yields the protein CASARGQGLNYEQYF.

The V gene is TRBV6-1, the J gene TRBJ1-1; maybe TRBD1 (6 bases). Trimming pared 5 bases from V and 7 bases from J, leaving 17 bases between. The CDR3 consists of 14 residues. Germline CDR1 reads MNHNS; CDR2 reads SASEGT. The CDR3 loop is CASSPRGAGGEAFF. The CDR3 region has the DNA TGTGCCAGCAGTCCCCGGGGGGCAGGAGGTGAAGCTTTCTTT.

On this clonotype: A junction end diverges from the germline sequence, so it may reflect a read error. This sequence joins TRBV20-1 and TRBJ2-1, with 10 bases fitting TRBD2. Germline CDR1 reads DFQATT; CDR2 reads SNEGSKA (reference sequence). This CDR3 has 13 residues. CDR3: CGAPGLAFNEQFF. The CDR3 DNA follows: TGCGGTGCACCGGGACTAGCGTTCAATGAGCAGTTCTTC.

The chain recombines TRBV27 with TRBJ1-4; tentative D call: TRBD1 (5 bases). V lost 8 bases, J lost 5 bases, and 15 bases lay in between. The CDR3 sequence is 14 residues long. Germline lookup yields CDR1 MNHEY and CDR2 SMNVEV (reference sequence). CDR3 nucleotide sequence: TGTGCCAGCTCTAGGGGCTCCTTCAATGAAAAACTGTTTTTT. Encoded protein: CASSRGSFNEKLFF.

This clonotype was seen at least ten times. J is TRBJ2-1 and V is TRBV25-1; weak D call: TRBD1 (6 bases). The germline gives CDR1 MGHDK, CDR2 SYGVNS. V was pared by 5 bases and J by 0 bases, with 17 bases between. This CDR3 spans 17 amino acids. CDR3 bases: TGTGCCAGCAGTCCCCTCGGACAGTCCTCCTCCTACAATGAGCAGTTCTTC. This sequence encodes CASSPLGQSSSYNEQFF.

This clonotype was observed a handful of times. The chain links TRBV5-1 to TRBJ2-1, with D possibly being TRBD1 (5 bases). Trimming left V 1 base short and J 7 bases short, with 15 bases between. This CDR3 spans 15 amino acids. CDR1 SGHRS and CDR2 YFSETQ come from the germline V gene. This CDR3 reads CASSLSRVTSNEQFF. In DNA form, the CDR3 reads TGCGCCAGCAGCTTGAGCAGGGTGACATCAAATGAGCAGTTCTTC.

In the case of this clonotype: The junction departs from germline at one end; a sequencing error may be responsible. This sequence joins TRBV10-1 and TRBJ2-3; D uncertain. The germline gives CDR1 WNHNN, CDR2 SYGVQD (reference sequence). This CDR3 spans 14 amino acids. CDR3 amino acids: CASKGRRDPDTQYF. The CDR3 DNA follows: TGCGCCAGCAAGGGCAGGCGAGACCCAGACACGCAGTACTTT.

This clonotype is deemed medium-sized. The chain combines TRBV4-1 with TRBJ2-7; D is possibly TRBD2 (5 bases). With 1 base removed from V and 0 bases from J, the gap between germline ends came to 16 bases. CDR3 length: 17 residues. Germline V gene lookup returns CDR1 MGHRA and CDR2 YSYEKL. CDR3 residues: CASSQGSGNPSSYEQYF. For the CDR3, the DNA is TGCGCCAGCAGCCAAGGATCGGGGAATCCTAGCTCCTACGAGCAGTACTTC.

J is TRBJ2-5 and V is TRBV27; D gene uncertain. Gene TRBJ2-7 matches the end of the DNA better, so the J call may be wrong. The CDR3 is 13 residues long. The germline gives CDR1 MNHEY, CDR2 SMNVEV (reference sequence). For the CDR3, the DNA is TGTGCCATCCCGGGTCTAGAGCAATACGAGCAGTACTTC. It codes for CAIPGLEQYEQYF.

This clonotype appeared a single time. The junction and the germline gene differ at one end; a read error may be behind it. J is TRBJ2-4 and V is TRBV10-1; 7 bases match TRBD2. Germline CDR1 and CDR2: WNHNN and SYGVQD (reference sequence). This CDR3 spans 13 amino acids. CDR3 nucleotides: TGCGCCAGGGGAGGGGTTGCCAAAAATACGCAGTATTTC. Translated, it gives CARGGVAKNTQYF.